This paragraph reports one T cell receptor beta chain. The source of the sample is a study of PD-L1 blockade in urothelial cancer. In the study overall: The analyses of blood took place 3 weeks (second dose) and 6 weeks after treatment start. Blood yielded a median of approximately 150,000 T cells per sample.

Spiking of synthetic TCR analog templates was performed in each PCR. TCRdb's copy holds only in-frame clones and misses some; the assay was immunoSEQ multiplex PCR. The table records about 73,000 clones, roughly nine tenths of them present only once. This clonotype originated in a man in his sixties with urothelial cancer. This material consisted of PBMCs, taken around atezolizumab (anti-PD-L1) treatment.

In DNA, the CDR3 is TGTGCCAGCAGTTTAGTCAGGGGATACGAGCAGTACTTC. Protein product: CASSLVRGYEQYF. V usage is TRBV28 and J usage is TRBJ2-7; D might be TRBD1 (6 bases). Germline assignment: CDR1 MDHEN and CDR2 SYDVKM. With 2 bases removed from V and 4 bases from J, the gap between germline ends came to 9 bases. The CDR3 covers 13 residues.